The 10 T cell receptor beta chains presented below share a single source sample, sequenced in a study of blood T cell repertoires in COVID-19. Sequencing was performed with immunoSEQ multiplex PCR; in TCRdb, only in-frame clones are kept and a portion is missing. The table lists about 320,000 clones, about nine tenths of them singletons. The sequenced sample was peripheral blood. Receptors originate from a woman in her twenties or thirties with COVID-19, enrolled during active disease.

This clone was observed once. The V gene is TRBV15, the J gene TRBJ2-3, with TRBD2 matching over 11 bases. The trim removed 9 bases at V and 3 bases at J, leaving 26 bases unmatched. The CDR3 sequence is 21 residues long. Germline V lookup: CDR1 LNHNV, CDR2 YYDKDF (reference sequence). The CDR3 loop reads CATLPFSGGVLFFLKTDTQYF. CDR3 sequence (DNA): TGTGCCACTCTCCCATTTAGCGGGGGGGTTCTCTTCTTCTTAAAAACAGATACGCAGTATTTT.

J is TRBJ2-7 and V is TRBV28, with 7 positions matching TRBD1. The junction had 6 bases not matched to a gene; V was cut back by 5 bases and J by 2 bases. Germline V gene lookup returns CDR1 MDHEN and CDR2 SYDVKM. This CDR3 is 14 amino acids long. CDR3 nucleotide sequence: TGTGCCAGCAGTCCTCACAGGGGCCCCTACGAGCAGTACTTC. Translating it yields CASSPHRGPYEQYF. The full variable domain, in which reference TRBV28 and TRBJ2-7 provide the parts outside the CDR3, is DVKVTQSSRYLVKRTGEKVFLECVQDMDHENMFWYRQDPGLGLRLIYFSYDVKMKEKGDIPEGYSVSREKKERFSLILESASTNQTSMYLCASSPHRGPYEQYFGPGTRLTVT.

V is TRBV2 and J is TRBJ2-3; perhaps TRBD2 as D (5 bases). CDR1 is SNHLY and CDR2 is FYNNEI in the germline V gene. CDR3 length: 15 amino acids. Trimming removed 1 base at V and 4 bases at J, with 12 bases between. This CDR3 reads CASSEVWGSADTQYF. The CDR3 region has the DNA TGTGCCAGCAGTGAAGTGTGGGGTAGCGCAGATACGCAGTATTTT.

The V and J genes are TRBV11-3 and TRBJ2-3; 7 bases agree with TRBD2. Trimming at V came to 5 bases and at J to 4 bases, leaving 6 bases not matched to a gene. The CDR3 loop spans 14 amino acids. From germline, CDR1 is SGHNT and CDR2 YENEEA. Here the CDR3 reads CASSIGGGADTQYF. The DNA of the CDR3 is TGTGCCAGCAGCATAGGTGGGGGGGCAGATACGCAGTATTTT.

The chain employs TRBV11-2 and TRBJ2-5; TRBD1 agrees at 10 bases. The CDR3 totals 15 residues. The ends lost 1 base at V and 4 bases at J; junction bases unmatched: 3. Per germline, CDR1 SGHAT and CDR2 FQNNGV. The CDR3 sequence is CASSLGQGARETQYF. In nucleotides, the CDR3 is TGTGCCAGCAGCTTAGGACAGGGGGCAAGAGAGACCCAGTACTTC.

This chain joins TRBV18 and TRBJ1-1; TRBD1 might be the D (5 bases). The V end was cut by 5 bases, the J end by 4 bases, with 17 bases between. Germline CDR1 reads KGHSH; CDR2 reads LQKENI. The CDR3 totals 15 residues. CDR3 residues: CASSAQGQGSTEAFF. CDR3 bases: TGTGCCAGCTCAGCTCAGGGCCAGGGAAGCACTGAAGCTTTCTTT.

The chain uses TRBV29-1 and TRBJ2-3; D unresolved. The V gene lost 6 bases and the J gene lost 1 base, with 8 bases spanning the gap. This CDR3 spans 12 amino acids. The germline V gene encodes CDR1 SQVTM and CDR2 ANQGSEA. CDR3 loop: CSVRGGTDTQYF. The CDR3 nucleotides are TGCAGCGTGCGTGGAGGCACAGATACGCAGTATTTT.

V gene TRBV5-1 combines with J gene TRBJ2-2, with D perhaps matching TRBD1 (5 bases). The V gene's germline CDR1 is SGHRS and CDR2 YFSETQ. With 4 bases removed from V and 0 bases from J, the gap between germline ends came to 13 bases. CDR3 size: 16 residues. The CDR3 bases are TGCGCCAGCAGCATCTACAGGAACGCGAACACCGGGGAGCTGTTTTTT. This sequence encodes CASSIYRNANTGELFF.

V usage is TRBV27 and J usage is TRBJ1-1; no clear D. Per the germline V gene, CDR1 is MNHEY and CDR2 is SMNVEV (reference sequence). The CDR3 is 14 amino acids. Trimming removed 10 bases at V and 5 bases at J, with 20 bases between. The CDR3 loop reads CAISPYNSGTEAFF. In nucleotides, the CDR3 is TGTGCCATCTCCCCTTATAATTCGGGGACTGAAGCTTTCTTT.

This sequence joins TRBV5-4 and TRBJ1-6, with a possible D match to TRBD1 (6 bases). Germline loops: CDR1 SGHNT, CDR2 YYREEE (reference sequence). The CDR3 contains 17 residues. The ends were cut back, 1 base at V and 7 bases at J, with 18 bases in the middle. In DNA form, the CDR3 reads TGTGCCAGCAGCTTGAGTTGGGGGGGCCCATGGAATTCACCCCTCCACTTT. Its protein is CASSLSWGGPWNSPLHF.